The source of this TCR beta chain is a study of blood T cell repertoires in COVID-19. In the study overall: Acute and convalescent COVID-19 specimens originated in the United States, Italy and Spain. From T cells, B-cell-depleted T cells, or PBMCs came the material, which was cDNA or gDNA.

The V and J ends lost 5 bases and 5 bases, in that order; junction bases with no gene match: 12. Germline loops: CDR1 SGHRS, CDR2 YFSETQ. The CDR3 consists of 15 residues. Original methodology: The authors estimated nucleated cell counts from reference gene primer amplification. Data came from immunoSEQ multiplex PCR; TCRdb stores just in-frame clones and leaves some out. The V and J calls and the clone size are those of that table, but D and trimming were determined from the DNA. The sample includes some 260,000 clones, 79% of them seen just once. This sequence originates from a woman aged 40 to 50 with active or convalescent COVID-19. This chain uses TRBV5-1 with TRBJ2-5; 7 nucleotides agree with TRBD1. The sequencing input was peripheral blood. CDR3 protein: CASRETGQKGETQYF. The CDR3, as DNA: TGCGCCAGCAGAGAGACAGGGCAAAAAGGGGAGACCCAGTACTTC.